This T cell receptor (beta chain) originates from a study of blood T cell repertoires in COVID-19. On the study more broadly: COVID-19 samples collected from the United States, Italy and Spain covered acute and convalescent phases. The analysed material was cDNA or gDNA that came from T cells, B-cell-depleted T cells, or PBMCs.

V shed 5 bases and J 7 bases; nucleotides not matched to a gene: 11. Germline-derived CDR1 and CDR2 are SGHTA and FQGNSA. CDR3 length: 15 amino acids. How the authors handled the data: Reference gene primers were amplified, and this amplification served to estimate nucleated cell counts. Sequenced by immunoSEQ multiplex PCR; TCRdb stores in-frame clones only, minus some. Clonal size and the V and J genes are those of that table, whereas D and trimming came from the DNA. This table holds roughly 67,000 clones, over 85% found once. This rearrangement joins TRBV7-2 to TRBJ1-5; 7 nucleotides match TRBD1. The sequenced material came from peripheral blood. The TCR comes from a man between 65 and 79 years old with active COVID-19. The CDR3 spells CASSPKTGLGQPQHF. In DNA, the CDR3 is TGTGCCAGCAGCCCCAAGACAGGGCTGGGACAGCCCCAGCATTTT.